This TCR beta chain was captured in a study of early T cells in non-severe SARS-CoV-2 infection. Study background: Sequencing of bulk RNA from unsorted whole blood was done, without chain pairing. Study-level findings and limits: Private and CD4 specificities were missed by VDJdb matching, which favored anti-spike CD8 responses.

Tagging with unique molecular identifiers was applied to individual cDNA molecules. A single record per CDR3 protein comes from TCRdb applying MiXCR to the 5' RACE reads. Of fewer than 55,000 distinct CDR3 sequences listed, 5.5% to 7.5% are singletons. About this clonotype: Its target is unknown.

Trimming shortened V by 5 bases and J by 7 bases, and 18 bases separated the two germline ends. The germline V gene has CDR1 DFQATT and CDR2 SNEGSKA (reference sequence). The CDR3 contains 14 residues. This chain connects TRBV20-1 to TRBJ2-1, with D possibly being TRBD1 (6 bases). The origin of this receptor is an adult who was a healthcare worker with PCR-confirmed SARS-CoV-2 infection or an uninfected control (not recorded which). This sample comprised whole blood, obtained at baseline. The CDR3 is CSAPARRGWNEQFF. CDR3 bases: TGCAGTGCTCCTGCTCGCAGGGGCTGGAATGAGCAGTTCTTC.